A single sample is the source of the 14 T cell receptor beta chains below, sequenced in a study of blood T cell repertoires in COVID-19. The repertoire was sequenced with immunoSEQ multiplex PCR; TCRdb's copy has only in-frame clones and lacks some. The profile shows roughly 53,000 clones, more than 75% of them singletons. The sample taken for sequencing was peripheral blood. Receptors originate from a man aged 45 to 65 with active or convalescent COVID-19.

The count of this clone is one. This chain links TRBV19 with TRBJ1-5; 12 bases map to TRBD1. This CDR3 region has 14 residues. Germline assignment: CDR1 LNHDA and CDR2 SQIVND (reference sequence). Unmatched junction bases numbered 3, after V lost 5 bases and J lost 7 bases. CDR3 coding DNA: TGTGCCAGTAGTGGGACAGGGGGCGGGCAGCCCCAGCATTTT. Its translation is CASSGTGGGQPQHF.

The gene calls are TRBV10-3 and TRBJ2-3, with D possibly being TRBD2 (6 bases). The germline V gene has CDR1 ENHRY and CDR2 SYGVKD. This CDR3 comprises 16 residues. V lost 2 bases and J lost 1, with 13 bases in between. The CDR3 sequence: CAISEPGASGTDTQYF. CDR3 sequence (DNA): TGTGCCATCAGTGAGCCTGGGGCTAGCGGCACAGATACGCAGTATTTT.

The chain employs TRBV19 and TRBJ1-3; 8 nucleotides match TRBD1. Losses at the gene ends were 10 bases for V and 1 base for J; bases not matched to a gene: 9. The CDR3 spans 15 residues. Per germline, CDR1 LNHDA and CDR2 SQIVND (reference sequence). This chain's CDR3 is CATRGQGRSGNTIYF. DNA of the CDR3: TGTGCCACCAGGGGGCAGGGTCGATCTGGAAACACCATATATTTT.

The rearrangement links TRBV19 to TRBJ2-5; TRBD2 aligns across 10 bases. V gave up 7 bases and J gave up 1 base; unmatched junction bases: 6. Germline CDR1 is LNHDA and CDR2 is SQIVND (reference sequence). This CDR3 is built from 15 residues. CDR3 loop: CASTEASGGQETQYF. CDR3 coding DNA: TGTGCCAGTACTGAGGCTAGCGGGGGCCAAGAGACCCAGTACTTC.

The V gene is TRBV5-3, the J gene TRBJ1-1; D gene unclear. TRBV5-3 qualifies as an ORF whose function is uncertain. The ends were cut back, 0 bases at V and 1 base at J, with 13 bases in the middle. The CDR3 has 16 amino acids. This CDR3 reads CARSLEMQVGNTEAFF. The CDR3 nucleotides read TGTGCCAGAAGCTTGGAGATGCAGGTGGGGAACACTGAAGCTTTCTTT.

CDR3 sequence (DNA): TGTGCCAGCAGCTCCAACCCCCAGGGACAAATTAACCTCTACGAGCAGTACTTC. Amino acids: CASSSNPQGQINLYEQYF. V usage is TRBV7-6 and J usage is TRBJ2-7; TRBD1 is a possible D gene (6 bases). Germline values: CDR1 SGHVS, CDR2 FNYEAQ. The V end lost 4 bases, the J end lost 3 bases, and 25 bases lay between the germline ends. The CDR3 consists of 18 residues.

The chain couples TRBV20-1 to TRBJ2-7; D gene uncertain. Germline CDR1 and CDR2: DFQATT and SNEGSKA (reference sequence). The V gene lost 6 bases and the J gene lost 5 bases, with 5 bases spanning the gap. The CDR3 covers 9 residues. The CDR3, as DNA: TGCAGTGCCACGGACGAGCAGTACTTC. This translates into CSATDEQYF.

The chain joins TRBV6-1 to TRBJ2-1, with 8 bases fitting TRBD1. This CDR3 comprises 17 residues. J was trimmed by 10 bases and V by 3 bases; bases with no gene match: 17. CDR1 and CDR2 from the germline V gene are MNHNS and SASEGT. The CDR3 bases are TGTGCCAGCAGTGAGCGGCCAGCGGACAGGGATTTAAGCGAGCAGTTCTTC. Translation gives CASSERPADRDLSEQFF.

The V gene is TRBV18, the J gene TRBJ1-6, with a possible D match to TRBD1 (6 bases). This CDR3 contains 16 residues. Trimming took off 5 bases at V and 6 bases at J, with 17 bases between the two ends. Germline-derived CDR1 and CDR2 are KGHSH and LQKENI. The CDR3 sequence is CASSSYRAGGNSPLHF. The CDR3 DNA reads as TGTGCCAGCTCATCCTACAGGGCGGGTGGTAATTCACCCCTCCACTTT.

The chain joins TRBV6-5 to TRBJ2-3, with D unclear. V was cut by 0 bases and J by 4 bases, with 8 bases left in between. From germline, CDR1 is MNHEY and CDR2 SVGAGI. The CDR3 contains 14 residues. CDR3 region: CASSYSIPADTQYF. The CDR3 DNA follows: TGTGCCAGCAGTTACTCAATTCCAGCAGATACGCAGTATTTT.

The chain uses TRBV19 and TRBJ1-5; 8 bases are a match to TRBD1. With V trimmed by 5 bases and J by 1 base, 1 base remained unmatched. In germline, CDR1 is LNHDA, CDR2 SQIVND (reference sequence). The CDR3 is made up of 14 amino acids. DNA for the CDR3: TGTGCCAGTAGTCCAGGGGGCAGCAATCAGCCCCAGCATTTT. Protein product: CASSPGGSNQPQHF.

This chain links TRBV2 with TRBJ1-5; maybe TRBD1 (5 bases). Germline V lookup: CDR1 SNHLY, CDR2 FYNNEI. V lost 4 bases and J 2 bases, leaving 12 bases between the germline ends. CDR3 length equals 15 residues. The CDR3 DNA reads as TGTGCCAGCAGTGGGGGGGTAAGAGGCAATCAGCCCCAGCATTTT. It is translated as CASSGGVRGNQPQHF.

V is TRBV9 and J is TRBJ1-2; D may be TRBD1 (5 bases). The V end lost 2 bases, the J end lost 7 bases, and 21 bases lay between the germline ends. Germline CDR1 and CDR2: SGDLS and YYNGEE. The CDR3 extends over 16 amino acids. CDR3 DNA: TGTGCCAGCAGCGTTCAGGGTTCTGTCACTATCCCTGGCTACACCTTC. It codes for CASSVQGSVTIPGYTF.

This clone was seen once. The rearrangement uses TRBV4-1 and TRBJ1-2; no definite D call. This CDR3 is built from 13 residues. The V gene lost 4 bases and the J gene lost 7 bases, with 13 bases spanning the gap. Germline loops: CDR1 MGHRA, CDR2 YSYEKL. The CDR3, as DNA: TGCGCCAGCAGCCCTGGGGAAGCGGGTGGCTACACCTTC. It specifies CASSPGEAGGYTF.